These 9 T cell receptor beta chains share one sample of origin, sequenced in a study of CD8 T cells in Susac syndrome. The authors reverse transcribed roughly 0.5 to 1 ug RNA with random hexamers. One entry per CDR3 protein, called by TCRdb with MiXCR from the immunoSEQ multiplex PCR reads. The sample includes about 290,000 distinct CDR3 sequences, about 89% seen only once; the top ten take around 0.18%. The sequenced sample consisted of CD8+ T cells from PBMCs. Receptors were obtained from a human donor with multiple sclerosis.

The chain recombines TRBV6-1 with TRBJ2-3; 9 bases agree with TRBD2. The germline V gene has CDR1 MNHNS and CDR2 SASEGT. There are 17 residues in the CDR3. Germline trimming cut 6 bases from V and 1 base from J; bases unmatched to any gene: 11. The CDR3 DNA sequence: TGTGCCAGCAGCTTTACCACTTTAGCGGGGGGCACAGATACGCAGTATTTT. Protein product: CASSFTTLAGGTDTQYF.

The chain carries TRBV27 and TRBJ2-5; no clear D gene. Trimming left V 5 bases short and J 5 bases short, with 12 bases between. Germline CDR1 and CDR2: MNHEY and SMNVEV (reference sequence). The CDR3 covers 13 residues. The CDR3 reads CASSTNFWETQYF. CDR3 sequence (DNA): TGTGCCAGCAGTACCAACTTCTGGGAGACCCAGTACTTC.

The chain recombines TRBV24-1 with TRBJ2-1; the match to TRBD1 covers 9 bases. V lost 4 bases, J lost 4 bases, and 7 bases stayed unmatched. Germline assignment: CDR1 KGHDR and CDR2 SFDVKD. The length of the CDR3 is 16 residues. The CDR3 sequence is CATSEVGDRGYNEQFF. The CDR3 DNA reads as TGTGCCACCAGTGAGGTCGGTGACAGGGGGTACAATGAGCAGTTCTTC.

This sequence joins TRBV9 and TRBJ2-2; no clear D gene. Germline assignment: CDR1 SGDLS and CDR2 YYNGEE. This CDR3 has 12 amino acids. Trimming removed 3 bases at V and 3 bases at J, with 3 bases between. CDR3 in amino acids: CASSADTGELFF. Here the CDR3 DNA reads TGTGCCAGCAGCGCGGACACCGGGGAGCTGTTTTTT.

The gene calls are TRBV13 and TRBJ1-1; a weak D match, TRBD1 (5 bases). Germline CDR1 is PRHDT and CDR2 is FYEKMQ (reference sequence). Between the trimmed V and J ends, which lost 3 bases and 7 bases, there was a span of 12 bases. The CDR3 totals 13 residues. The CDR3 is CASSFGGRSEAFF. CDR3 bases: TGTGCCAGCAGCTTCGGGGGACGGAGTGAAGCTTTCTTT.

The V call is TRBV25-1, the J call TRBJ2-5, with 13 bases that match TRBD2. With V trimmed by 3 bases and J by 5 bases, 3 bases remained unmatched. Germline values: CDR1 MGHDK, CDR2 SYGVNS. The CDR3 spans 15 residues. CDR3 loop: CASSDTSGREETQYF. CDR3 nucleotide sequence: TGTGCCAGCAGTGATACTAGCGGGAGGGAGGAGACCCAGTACTTC.

As for this clonotype: A junction end diverges from the germline sequence, so it may reflect a read error. The V call is TRBV7-7, the J call TRBJ2-2; 9 bases agree with TRBD2. Looked up from germline, CDR1 is SSHAT and CDR2 is FNYEAQ (reference sequence). The CDR3 has 16 residues. CDR3 residues: CASSPSGGMYTGELFF. CDR3 DNA sequence: TGTGCTAGCAGCCCAAGCGGGGGGATGTACACCGGGGAGCTGTTTTTT.

The gene calls are TRBV27 and TRBJ2-7; 11 bases are a match to TRBD2. J lost 5 bases, V lost 7 bases, and 7 bases had no gene match. The germline V gene encodes CDR1 MNHEY and CDR2 SMNVEV (reference sequence). CDR3 length: 14 residues. The CDR3 sequence is CASTPGTSGNEQYF. The CDR3 DNA follows: TGTGCCAGCACCCCCGGGACTAGCGGCAACGAGCAGTACTTC.

The rearrangement links TRBV27 to TRBJ1-2; no clear D. Germline CDR1 is MNHEY and CDR2 is SMNVEV (reference sequence). The CDR3 runs 15 residues. Between the trimmed V and J ends, which lost 0 bases and 3 bases, there was a span of 11 bases. CDR3 loop: CASSLSKNSYYGYTF. The DNA for the CDR3 is TGTGCCAGCAGTTTATCTAAGAACAGCTACTATGGCTACACCTTC.